Reported below is one T cell receptor (beta chain). Antigen specificity is unknown. The sample is drawn from a study of T cell responses to AZD1222 COVID-19 vaccine. Study conclusions and caveats: Clonal diversity was possibly underestimated, and the donors were mostly white British, with more females.

Trimming pared 7 bases from V and 6 bases from J, leaving 10 bases between. This CDR3 is 12 amino acids long. CDR1 and CDR2 from the germline V gene are SNHLY and FYNNEI. Here immunoSEQ multiplex PCR was the method, and the copy in TCRdb shows in-frame clones only, minus some. The sample has 75,000 to 80,000 clones, 85% to 90% seen once. Material: peripheral blood, obtained 28 days after the second AZD1222 dose. The source is an adult who received the AZD1222 COVID-19 vaccine. The chain employs TRBV2 and TRBJ2-1; either TRBD1 or TRBD2 may fit D (5 bases each). The CDR3 DNA follows: TGTGCCAGCACGCCAGGGACCAATGAGCAGTTCTTC. Translated: CASTPGTNEQFF.